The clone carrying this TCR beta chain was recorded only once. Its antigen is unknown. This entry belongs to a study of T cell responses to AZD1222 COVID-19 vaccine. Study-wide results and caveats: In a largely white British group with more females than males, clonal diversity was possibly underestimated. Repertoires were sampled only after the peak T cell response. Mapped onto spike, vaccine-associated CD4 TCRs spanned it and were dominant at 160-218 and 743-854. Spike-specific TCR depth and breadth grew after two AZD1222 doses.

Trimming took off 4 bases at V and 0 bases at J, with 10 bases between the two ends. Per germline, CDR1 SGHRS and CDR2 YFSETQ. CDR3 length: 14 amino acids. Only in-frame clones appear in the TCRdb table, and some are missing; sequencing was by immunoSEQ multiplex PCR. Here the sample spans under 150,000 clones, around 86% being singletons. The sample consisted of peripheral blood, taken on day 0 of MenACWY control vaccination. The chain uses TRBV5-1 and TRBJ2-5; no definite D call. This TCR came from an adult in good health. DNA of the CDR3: TGCGCCAGCAGCGCGGACGGGTACCAAGAGACCCAGTACTTC. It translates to CASSADGYQETQYF.